This entry describes one T cell receptor (beta chain). Its antigen specificity is not known. No per-base quality is available; no much larger clone lies one base away. The data derive from a study of CD8 T cells in ankylosing spondylitis (dated by TCRdb to about 2017). A note on the overall study: T cell receptor beta repertoires were profiled in healthy donors and ankylosing spondylitis patients so that disease-linked TCR variants could be found. In total, the full study cohort was made up of over a hundred healthy donors and about two dozen ankylosing spondylitis patients. Peripheral blood was sampled, and synovial fluid was additionally collected from ankylosing spondylitis patients.

Sequencing used an Illumina HiSeq 2500. TCR beta libraries were prepared by quantitative 5'-RACE with molecular barcodes. The authors' pipeline ran thus. Disease-linked TCR variants were identified with a new computational method built on a probabilistic model of VDJ rearrangement. TCRdb trimmed the raw reads at Q25, called clones with MiXCR and kept productive beta chains. Each CDR3 protein gets just one entry, which takes the most common genes and DNA from the rows behind it. TCRdb's processing, not the authors' own work, is the source of the V and J calls. Across this sample there are 340,000 or so distinct CDR3 sequences, with over 12% seen only once. The ten largest clones take up 1.1% of the sample. Broader findings and caveats from the paper: A TCR beta motif of about 8 highly homologous amino acid variants appeared characteristic of blood from ankylosing spondylitis patients. Some motif variants had previously been reported in the synovial fluid and blood of reactive arthritis patients, which suggests shared mechanisms of disease initiation. Significant enrichment of the disease-linked clones was reported in matched synovial fluid samples from ankylosing spondylitis patients. In peripheral blood, the disease-linked clones were found at relatively low frequencies and had a CD8+ phenotype.

The CDR3, from cysteine to phenylalanine, totals 16 residues. CDR3 DNA only is kept here, 48 bases in frame from base 1. V drops 7 bases and J drops 1 base, leaving 22 bases in between. The CDR1 and CDR2 encoded by the germline V gene are SQVTM and ANQGSEA. This sequence was found in a male donor with ankylosing spondylitis or in good health (not recorded which). The sequenced sample consisted of blood, either unsorted or a sorted T cell fraction (not recorded which). The chain couples TRBV29-1 to TRBJ2-5, and the D gene may be TRBD1, 6 bases matching. The nucleotide sequence is TGCAGCGCCCTGGGACACCTAAGGGGCATCCAAGAGACCCAGTACTTC. This encodes CSALGHLRGIQETQYF.